This T cell receptor (beta chain) was recorded in a study of blood T cells in healthy people across ages. The CDR3 runs 11 residues. The ends were cut back, 3 bases at V and 7 bases at J, with 4 bases in the middle. PCR was performed a second time for 7 to 11 cycles using a sample-barcoded 5' primer and a J-beta primer mix. MiXCR, applied by TCRdb to the 5' RACE reads, yields one record per CDR3 protein. The sample has 650,000 to 1,000,000 distinct CDR3 sequences; 30% to 45% are singletons. This clonotype was counted ten times or more. The chain joins TRBV12-3 or TRBV12-4 to TRBJ2-1; the D is unclear. This receptor was obtained from a man aged 18 to 30 in good health. The material sequenced was blood. The CDR3 sequence: CASSFNNEQFF. CDR3 DNA sequence: TGTGCCAGCAGTTTTAATAATGAGCAGTTCTTC.